Here is one TCR beta chain with its context. This clone was seen just once. The clone's antigen remains unknown. Base qualities are not at hand, and no much larger clone is one base apart. This sample stems from a study of cytomegalovirus exposure and HLA in healthy donors (dated by TCRdb to the late 2010s). Turning to the overall study: A later analysis indicated that the 95 to 150 validation repertoires were generated on the platform also employed for the approximately 700 repertoires of the first cohort. To predict cytomegalovirus infection status, the study brought together high-throughput TCR immunosequencing, statistical association of individual TCRs with disease status, and machine learning. The study aimed to test whether cataloging public T cell receptors could reveal signatures of past pathogen exposure. In addition to the first cohort of hundreds of subjects, a separate validation cohort of 130 or so different subjects was used.

Separate from the approximately 700-subject first cohort, the validation cohort of 95 to 150 subjects was the group to which the donors belonged. Paper-wide results and their limitations: A later analysis found that TCRs clustered in the first cohort also tended to co-occur in the roughly 120 validation repertoires, with approximately 94% of cluster scores above 0. A later analysis lacked HLA typing for the validation cohort, so it scored co-occurrence in that cohort across all 120 repertoires. In the study, approximately 160 TCR beta chains were listed as associated with cytomegalovirus. In both the original and validation cohorts, the classifier was reported to diagnose cytomegalovirus status with high specificity and sensitivity. In vitro tests confirmed that a few of the cytomegalovirus-associated TCR beta chains recognize cytomegalovirus antigens. Across donors, most TCR sequences were observed very rarely, whereas some public TCRs were present in many individuals. It was suggested by the authors that the approach could potentially be generalized to other disease states and immunological phenotypes.

Library prep was done by the immunoSEQ multiplex PCR assay. Concerning the study's data processing: A statistical classification framework was built to diagnose cytomegalovirus status from the catalog of TCR beta chain sequences. Held by TCRdb, this immuneACCESS table contains in-frame sequences only and omits some clones. Under half of the omission traces to an unresolved V gene where checked; the cause of the rest is unknown. V and J calls and clone size are those listed in that table; D and trimming were worked out from the DNA. This sample has 68,000 or so clones in its table, and roughly 96% of those were observed once. Clones ranked in the top ten supply approximately 2.5% of the sample. The germline V gene supplies CDR1 SGHTS and CDR2 YDEGEE. V ends up 3 bases short and J 2 bases short, with an unmatched junction base count of 1. Counted from cysteine to phenylalanine, this CDR3 has 15 amino acids. The entry retains the CDR3 DNA only, 45 bases that are in frame from base 1.

This TCR came from a man younger than 35 in good health and CMV-seronegative. Material for sequencing was PBMCs. The V and J segments used are TRBV5-8 and TRBJ2-3, with 12 bases aligning to TRBD1. The CDR3 region: CASSSGQGATDTQYF. The bases are TGTGCCAGCAGCTCGGGACAGGGGGCCACAGATACGCAGTATTTT.